Below are 5 T cell receptor beta chains sequenced from a single sample in a study of T cells in Graves' hyperthyroidism and ophthalmopathy. Amplification targeted TCR beta CDR3 regions from RNA transcripts. HTBI primers were the set used in a first-round RT-PCR of the TCR CDR3. TCRdb re-derived calls from the multiplex PCR reads in MiXCR, one entry per CDR3 protein. The table includes roughly 100,000 distinct CDR3 sequences, about 40% detected once. The source material was peripheral blood or thyroid tissue (not recorded which). These receptors all come from a woman in her twenties or thirties with Graves' hyperthyroidism.

This clonotype has ten or more counts. V is TRBV10-3 and J is TRBJ1-1; weak D call: TRBD1 (6 bases). Germline loops: CDR1 ENHRY, CDR2 SYGVKD. V shed 7 bases and J shed 0 bases, with 9 bases lying between them. The CDR3 spans 13 residues. CDR3 amino acids: CAIKGQLNTEAFF. CDR3 nucleotide sequence: TGTGCCATCAAGGGACAACTGAACACTGAAGCTTTCTTT.

The sample holds many counts of this clonotype. The gene calls are TRBV2 and TRBJ1-2, with 7 bases fitting TRBD1. Germline trimming cut 7 bases from V and 5 bases from J; bases unmatched to any gene: 13. This CDR3 contains 15 residues. Germline CDR1 and CDR2: SNHLY and FYNNEI. In DNA form, the CDR3 reads TGTGCCAGCACCGAATACAGGGGAAGTGGATATGGCTACACCTTC. Residues: CASTEYRGSGYGYTF.

The chain links TRBV29-1 to TRBJ2-7, with 11 bases aligning to TRBD1. The CDR3 consists of 13 residues. The germline V gene encodes CDR1 SQVTM and CDR2 ANQGSEA. The V segment lost 5 bases and the J segment 2 bases; nucleotides outside the gene matches: 2. Here the CDR3 reads CSVPGQGAYEQYF. DNA of the CDR3: TGCAGCGTTCCGGGACAGGGGGCCTACGAGCAGTACTTC.

The rearrangement links TRBV7-2 to TRBJ2-7; 7 nucleotides match TRBD2. With 4 bases clipped from V and 0 bases from J, the junction kept 3 bases outside the gene matches. Germline V gene sequence: CDR1 SGHTA, CDR2 FQGNSA. The CDR3 spans 14 residues. CDR3 region: CASSSSGGSYEQYF. In DNA form, the CDR3 reads TGTGCCAGCAGCTCTAGCGGAGGCTCCTACGAGCAGTACTTC. The variable domain in full, with the rest retrieved from reference TRBV7-2 and TRBJ2-7, is GAGVSQSPSNKVTEKGKDVELRCDPISGHTALYWYRQSLGQGLEFLIYFQGNSAPDKSGLPSDRFSAERTGGSVSTLTIQRTQQEDSAVYLCASSSSGGSYEQYFGPGTRLTVT.

This clonotype was found many times. The genes are TRBV9 and TRBJ1-4, with 8 bases fitting TRBD1. V shed 2 bases and J 5 bases; nucleotides not matched to a gene: 5. There are 15 residues in the CDR3. The germline gives CDR1 SGDLS, CDR2 YYNGEE. The CDR3 sequence is CASSVRDRINEKLFF. The CDR3 nucleotides read TGTGCCAGCAGCGTCCGGGACAGGATAAATGAAAAACTGTTTTTT.